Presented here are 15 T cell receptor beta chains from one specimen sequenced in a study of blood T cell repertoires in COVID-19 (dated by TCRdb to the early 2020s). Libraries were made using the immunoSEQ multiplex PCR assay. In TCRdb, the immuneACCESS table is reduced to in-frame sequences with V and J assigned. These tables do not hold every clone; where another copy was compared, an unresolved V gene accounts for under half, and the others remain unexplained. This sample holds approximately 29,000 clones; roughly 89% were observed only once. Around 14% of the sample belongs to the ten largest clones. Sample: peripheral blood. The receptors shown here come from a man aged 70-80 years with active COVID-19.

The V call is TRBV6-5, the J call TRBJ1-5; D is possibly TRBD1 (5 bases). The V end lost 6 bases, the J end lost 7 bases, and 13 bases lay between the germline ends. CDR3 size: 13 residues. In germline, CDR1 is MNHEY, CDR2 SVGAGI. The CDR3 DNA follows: TGTGCCAGCAGCTCCAGGGAGGGACAGCCCCAGCATTTT. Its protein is CASSSREGQPQHF.

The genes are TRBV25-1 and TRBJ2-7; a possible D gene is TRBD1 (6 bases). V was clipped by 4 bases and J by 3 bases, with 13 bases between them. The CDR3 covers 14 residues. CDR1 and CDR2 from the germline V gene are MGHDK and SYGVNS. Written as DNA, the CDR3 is TGTGCCAGCAGTGGGGAGACAGGCCGCTACGAGCAGTACTTC. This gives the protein CASSGETGRYEQYF.

CDR3: CASSSNRNTGELFF. DNA of the CDR3: TGTGCCAGCAGCTCCAACAGGAACACCGGGGAGCTGTTTTTT. The chain has TRBV7-8 and TRBJ2-2; D is ambiguous. V was shortened by 4 bases and J by 1 base, with 7 bases between the two germline ends. This CDR3 region has 14 residues. Germline assignment: CDR1 SGHVS and CDR2 FQNEAQ.

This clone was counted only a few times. The DNA of the CDR3 is TGTGCCAGCAGTTTACGGGGGAGACTTACCGGGGAGCTGTTTTTT. Protein: CASSLRGRLTGELFF. This chain links TRBV27 with TRBJ2-2; tentatively, D is TRBD2 (6 bases). Trimming cost V 2 bases and J 5 bases, with 12 bases left between them. The germline gives CDR1 MNHEY, CDR2 SMNVEV (reference sequence). There are 15 residues in the CDR3.

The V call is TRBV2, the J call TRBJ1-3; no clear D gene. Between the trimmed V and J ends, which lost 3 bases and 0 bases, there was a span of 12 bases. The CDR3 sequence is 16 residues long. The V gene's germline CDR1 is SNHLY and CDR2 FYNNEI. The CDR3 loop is CASSEGRGVSGNTIYF. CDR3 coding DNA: TGTGCCAGCAGTGAGGGTCGGGGAGTCTCTGGAAACACCATATATTTT.

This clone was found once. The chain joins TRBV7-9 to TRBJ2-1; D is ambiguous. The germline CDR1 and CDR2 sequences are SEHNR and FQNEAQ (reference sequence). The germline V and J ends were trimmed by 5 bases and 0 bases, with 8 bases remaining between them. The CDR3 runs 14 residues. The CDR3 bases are TGTGCCAGCAGCCCTTTATCCTCCTACAATGAGCAGTTCTTC. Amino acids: CASSPLSSYNEQFF.

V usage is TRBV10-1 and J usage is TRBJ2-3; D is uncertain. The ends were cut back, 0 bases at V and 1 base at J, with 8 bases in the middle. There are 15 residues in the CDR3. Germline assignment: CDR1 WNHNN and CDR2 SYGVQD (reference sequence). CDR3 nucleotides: TGCGCCAGCAGTGAGTCAGTCTCAGGCACAGATACGCAGTATTTT. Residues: CASSESVSGTDTQYF.

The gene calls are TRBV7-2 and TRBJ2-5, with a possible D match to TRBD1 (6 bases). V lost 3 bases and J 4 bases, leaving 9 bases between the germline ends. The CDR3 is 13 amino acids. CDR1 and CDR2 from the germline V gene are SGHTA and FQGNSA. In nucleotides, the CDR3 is TGTGCCAGCAGCTTTCAGGGGTCAGAGACCCAGTACTTC. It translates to CASSFQGSETQYF.

CDR3 nucleotides: TGTGCCAGCAGCTTAATCCCCTCCGCCTACGAGCAGTACTTC. Protein: CASSLIPSAYEQYF. The gene calls are TRBV7-2 and TRBJ2-7; D call uncertain. In germline, CDR1 is SGHTA, CDR2 FQGNSA. Trimming stripped 2 bases from V and 2 bases from J, with 10 bases between. This CDR3 has 14 amino acids.

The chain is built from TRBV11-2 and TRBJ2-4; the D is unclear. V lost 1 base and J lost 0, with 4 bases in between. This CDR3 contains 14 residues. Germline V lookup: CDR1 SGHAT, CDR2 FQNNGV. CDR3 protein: CASSLAQAKNIQYF. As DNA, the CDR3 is TGTGCCAGCAGCTTAGCCCAAGCCAAAAACATTCAGTACTTC. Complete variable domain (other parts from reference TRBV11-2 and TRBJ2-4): EAGVAQSPRYKIIEKRQSVAFWCNPISGHATLYWYQQILGQGPKLLIQFQNNGVVDDSQLPKDRFSAERLKGVDSTLKIQPAKLEDSAVYLCASSLAQAKNIQYFGAGTRLSVL.

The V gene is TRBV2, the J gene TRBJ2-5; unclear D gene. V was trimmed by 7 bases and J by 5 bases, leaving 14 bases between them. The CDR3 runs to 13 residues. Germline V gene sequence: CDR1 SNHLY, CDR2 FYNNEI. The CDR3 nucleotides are TGTGCCAGCACAGGCGTAGGCCTGGAGACCCAGTACTTC. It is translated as CASTGVGLETQYF.

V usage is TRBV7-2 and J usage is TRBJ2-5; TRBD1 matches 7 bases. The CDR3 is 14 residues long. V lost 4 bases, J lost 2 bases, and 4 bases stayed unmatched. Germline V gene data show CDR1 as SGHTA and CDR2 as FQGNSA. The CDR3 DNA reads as TGTGCCAGCAGCTCGACAGGGTTTCAAGAGACCCAGTACTTC. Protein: CASSSTGFQETQYF.

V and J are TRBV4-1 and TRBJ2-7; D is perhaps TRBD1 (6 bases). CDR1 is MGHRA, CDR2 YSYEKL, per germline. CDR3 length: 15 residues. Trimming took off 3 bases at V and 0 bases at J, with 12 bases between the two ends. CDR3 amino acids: CASSQWDTLSYEQYF. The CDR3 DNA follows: TGCGCCAGCAGCCAGTGGGACACCCTCTCCTACGAGCAGTACTTC.

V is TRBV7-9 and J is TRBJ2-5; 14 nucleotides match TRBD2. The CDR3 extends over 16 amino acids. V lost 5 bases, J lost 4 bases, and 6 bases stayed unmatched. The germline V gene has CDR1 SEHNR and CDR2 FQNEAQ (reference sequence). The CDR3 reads CASSQTSGRAGETQYF. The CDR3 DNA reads TGTGCCAGCAGCCAGACTAGCGGGAGGGCCGGAGAGACCCAGTACTTC. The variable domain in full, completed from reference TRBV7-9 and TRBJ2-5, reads DTGVSQNPRHKITKRGQNVTFRCDPISEHNRLYWYRQTLGQGPEFLTYFQNEAQLEKSRLLSDRFSAERPKGSFSTLEIQRTEQGDSAMYLCASSQTSGRAGETQYFGPGTRLLVL.

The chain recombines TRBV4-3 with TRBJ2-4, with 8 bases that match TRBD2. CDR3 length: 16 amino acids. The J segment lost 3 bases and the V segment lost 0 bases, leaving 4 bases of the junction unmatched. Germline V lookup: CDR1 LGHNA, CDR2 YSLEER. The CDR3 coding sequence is TGCGCCAGCAGCCAAGAAAGCGGGAGTTACAAAAACATTCAGTACTTC. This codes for CASSQESGSYKNIQYF.